The entry that follows covers one TCR beta chain sequence. No antigen is known for it. Base qualities are missing; no much larger clone stands one base away. Libraries were constructed by the immunoSEQ multiplex PCR assay. TCRdb retrieved this table from immuneACCESS and kept in-frame rearrangements only. Not all clones are present; in checked studies, unresolved V genes account for under half, and no reason is known for the remainder. The sample yields 75,000 to 80,000 clones; over 75% were counted once. The top ten constitute 1.9% of the sample. The data stem from a study of T cell changes during pregnancy in multiple sclerosis (dated by TCRdb to the late 2010s). In the study overall: In women with multiple sclerosis, the researchers looked at how the T cell repertoire shifted as pregnancy progressed.

Inclusive of the bounding cysteine and phenylalanine, the CDR3 is 13 residues long. Only the CDR3 part of the read is kept: 39 bases, read in frame from the first base. The junction carries 13 bases between V and J, which are trimmed by 4 bases and 9 bases respectively. Looking up the germline V gene yields CDR1 SGHAT and CDR2 FQNNGV. This TCR came from a female donor with multiple sclerosis, enrolled in a pregnancy study. The sample consisted of peripheral blood, taken before pregnancy. The chain was built from TRBV11-2 and TRBJ1-3; perhaps TRBD1 is the D gene, with 6 bases matching. The CDR3 protein: CASSYTGSGTIYF. The nucleotide sequence is TGTGCCAGCAGCTACACAGGGTCAGGCACCATATATTTT.